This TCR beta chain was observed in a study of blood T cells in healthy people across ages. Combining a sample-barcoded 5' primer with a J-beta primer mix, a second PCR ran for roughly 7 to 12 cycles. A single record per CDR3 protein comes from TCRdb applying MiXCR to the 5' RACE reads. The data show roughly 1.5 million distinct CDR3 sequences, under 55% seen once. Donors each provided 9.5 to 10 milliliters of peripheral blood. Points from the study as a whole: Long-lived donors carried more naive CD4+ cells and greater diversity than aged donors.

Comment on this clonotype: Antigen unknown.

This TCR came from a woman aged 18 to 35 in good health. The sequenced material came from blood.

The CDR3 DNA follows: TGTGCCAGCAGTGCAGGGAGCGTTGGTCTACGGGAGCAGTACTTC. As protein: CASSAGSVGLREQYF. The V and J genes are TRBV6-1 and TRBJ2-5; weak D call: TRBD2 (6 bases). The germline CDR1 and CDR2 sequences are MNHNS and SASEGT. V dropped 4 bases and J dropped 11 bases, with 23 bases sitting between them. The CDR3 runs to 15 residues.